These 30 T cell receptor beta chains were sequenced from one sample in a study of long-term antiretroviral therapy in people with HIV. The assay used was immunoSEQ (version v3.0), run at survey level. The table came from immunoSEQ multiplex PCR; TCRdb's copy has only in-frame clones and leaves some out. The table records approximately 26,000 clones, 80% to 85% of them present only once. The material sequenced was unsorted PBMCs, taken 2.9 years after starting antiretroviral therapy. All receptors come from a man between 45 and 60 years old with HIV.

The chain joins TRBV19 to TRBJ1-1, with D perhaps matching TRBD1 (6 bases). V was shortened by 2 bases and J by 7 bases, with 17 bases between the two germline ends. The V gene's germline CDR1 is LNHDA and CDR2 SQIVND (reference sequence). This CDR3 is 15 amino acids long. CDR3: CASSIQDRRFGEAFF. The CDR3 DNA reads as TGTGCCAGTAGTATACAGGACAGAAGATTCGGTGAAGCTTTCTTT.

The rearrangement uses TRBV7-6 and TRBJ2-2, with D uncertain. The CDR3 extends over 13 amino acids. The ends were cut back, 2 bases at V and 5 bases at J, with 6 bases in the middle. The germline V gene has CDR1 SGHVS and CDR2 FNYEAQ. CDR3: CASSLLRTGELFF. Written as DNA, the CDR3 is TGTGCCAGCAGCTTACTAAGGACCGGGGAGCTGTTTTTT.

This sequence joins TRBV5-1 and TRBJ1-2; unclear D gene. Germline-derived CDR1 and CDR2 are SGHRS and YFSETQ. V was cut by 0 bases and J by 8 bases, with 8 bases left in between. The CDR3 length is 12 residues. The CDR3 spells CASSLDEVGYTF. The CDR3 region has the DNA TGCGCCAGCAGCTTGGATGAGGTCGGCTACACCTTC.

The chain has TRBV7-6 and TRBJ1-1, with a possible D match to TRBD1 (5 bases). Germline V gives CDR1 SGHVS, CDR2 FNYEAQ. Trimming shortened V by 5 bases and J by 0 bases, and 16 bases separated the two germline ends. This CDR3 has 16 residues. The CDR3 loop is CASSPQSGGMNTEAFF. The CDR3 DNA sequence: TGTGCCAGCAGCCCACAAAGTGGGGGTATGAACACTGAAGCTTTCTTT.

The chain employs TRBV28 and TRBJ2-4; TRBD2 agrees at 8 bases. This CDR3 comprises 16 residues. CDR1 and CDR2 (germline): MDHEN, SYDVKM. Trimming at V came to 2 bases and at J to 6 bases, leaving 9 bases not matched to a gene. CDR3 region: CASSLSLAGNGNIQYF. DNA of the CDR3: TGTGCCAGCAGTTTAAGTCTAGCGGGTAATGGAAACATTCAGTACTTC.

The V gene is TRBV27, the J gene TRBJ2-4; D assignment may be TRBD1 or TRBD2 (5 bases each). The V end was cut by 5 bases, the J end by 0 bases, with 14 bases between. Germline V gene data show CDR1 as MNHEY and CDR2 as SMNVEV (reference sequence). The CDR3 sequence is 16 residues long. CDR3 amino acids: CASSAPGALAKNIQYF. DNA of the CDR3: TGTGCCAGCAGTGCCCCCGGGGCCTTAGCCAAAAACATTCAGTACTTC.

The J gene is TRBJ2-5, the V gene TRBV11-2, with TRBD2 matching over 8 bases. Germline V gene data show CDR1 as SGHAT and CDR2 as FQNNGV. The V and J ends lost 5 bases and 1 base, in that order; junction bases with no gene match: 9. The CDR3 is made up of 16 amino acids. The CDR3 sequence: CASSPGGAGPQETQYF. CDR3 DNA sequence: TGTGCCAGCAGCCCCGGGGGGGCCGGCCCCCAAGAGACCCAGTACTTC.

The rearrangement joins TRBV5-1 to TRBJ2-2; the match to TRBD1 covers 7 bases. The CDR3 runs 15 residues. Germline V gene sequence: CDR1 SGHRS, CDR2 YFSETQ. J gave up 4 bases and V 1 base, and 4 bases lay outside the gene matches. CDR3 nucleotides: TGCGCCAGCAGCTTGAGGACAGGATCCACCGGGGAGCTGTTTTTT. Translated: CASSLRTGSTGELFF.

This rearrangement joins TRBV6-1 to TRBJ2-7; D unclear. The CDR3 totals 16 residues. V shed 0 bases and J shed 1 base, with 13 bases lying between them. Germline CDR1 and CDR2: MNHNS and SASEGT. CDR3 loop: CASSEAVRMRSYEQYF. The DNA for the CDR3 is TGTGCCAGCAGTGAAGCGGTGAGGATGAGGTCCTACGAGCAGTACTTC.

The chain couples TRBV7-2 to TRBJ1-1, with 7 bases that match TRBD1. Per the germline V gene, CDR1 is SGHTA and CDR2 is FQGNSA. There are 12 residues in the CDR3. V lost 1 base and J lost 7; bases outside the gene matches: 0. In nucleotides, the CDR3 is TGTGCCAGCAGCTTAGGGACAGGTGAAGCTTTCTTT. Its protein is CASSLGTGEAFF.

The V and J genes are TRBV6-6 and TRBJ2-7; TRBD2 agrees at 8 bases. The CDR3 runs 16 residues. CDR1 and CDR2 (germline): MNHNY, SVGAGI (reference sequence). V shed 4 bases and J 4 bases; nucleotides not matched to a gene: 12. CDR3 loop: CASSSDSRGGKYEQYF. In nucleotides, the CDR3 is TGTGCCAGCAGTTCGGATTCTCGCGGGGGGAAATACGAGCAGTACTTC.

This chain connects TRBV28 to TRBJ2-3, with TRBD2 as a possible D gene (5 bases). The CDR3 totals 12 residues. Trimming removed 5 bases from V and 5 bases from J, with 8 bases in between. CDR1 and CDR2 (germline): MDHEN, SYDVKM. The CDR3 is CASSRTVDTQYF. The DNA of the CDR3 is TGTGCCAGCAGTAGGACTGTAGATACGCAGTATTTT.

The rearrangement joins TRBV7-9 to TRBJ1-1; possible D gene TRBD1, 5 bases. V lost 3 bases, J lost 0 bases, and 17 bases lay in between. From germline, CDR1 is SEHNR and CDR2 FQNEAQ (reference sequence). The CDR3 runs 17 residues. CDR3 coding DNA: TGTGCCAGCAGCTTCCTGATTGGGGGACTCATGAACACTGAAGCTTTCTTT. Translated: CASSFLIGGLMNTEAFF.

The V and J genes are TRBV6-5 and TRBJ2-1; possibly TRBD2 for D (5 bases). V lost 1 base and J lost 5, with 12 bases in between. The germline CDR1 and CDR2 sequences are MNHEY and SVGAGI. The CDR3 has 15 residues. CDR3 DNA sequence: TGTGCCAGCAGTTACTACAAGGAGGCTAACAATGAGCAGTTCTTC. Its protein is CASSYYKEANNEQFF.

The V gene is TRBV11-2, the J gene TRBJ2-1; D perhaps matches TRBD1 (5 bases). V was clipped by 4 bases and J by 0 bases, with 13 bases between them. The CDR3 is made up of 16 amino acids. CDR1 and CDR2 (germline): SGHAT, FQNNGV. CDR3 protein: CASSSLQGSSYNEQFF. In nucleotides, the CDR3 is TGTGCCAGCAGCTCCCTCCAGGGCAGCTCCTACAATGAGCAGTTCTTC.

J is TRBJ2-7 and V is TRBV18; D may be TRBD1 or TRBD2 (5 bases each). CDR1 is KGHSH, CDR2 LQKENI, per germline. V lost 2 bases and J 0 bases, leaving 8 bases between the germline ends. The CDR3 has 14 residues. In nucleotides, the CDR3 is TGTGCCAGCTCACCAGAGGGGCTCTCCTACGAGCAGTACTTC. Its protein is CASSPEGLSYEQYF.

The CDR3 sequence: CASSGGLAGDEQFF. DNA of the CDR3: TGTGCCAGCAGCGGAGGACTAGCGGGGGATGAGCAGTTCTTC. This chain uses TRBV9 with TRBJ2-1, with 13 bases that match TRBD2. The CDR3 totals 14 residues. V shed 3 bases, J shed 8 bases, and the junction held 2 bases outside the gene matches. The germline CDR1 and CDR2 sequences are SGDLS and YYNGEE.

This chain uses TRBV2 with TRBJ2-7; TRBD1 matches 7 bases. CDR1 SNHLY and CDR2 FYNNEI come from the germline V gene. The CDR3 runs to 15 residues. V lost 6 bases and J lost 2; bases outside the gene matches: 10. This CDR3 reads CASRSGTAAPYEQYF. CDR3 nucleotide sequence: TGTGCCAGCAGGTCCGGGACAGCGGCCCCCTACGAGCAGTACTTC.

The chain combines TRBV6-6 with TRBJ1-5, with TRBD1 matching 7 bases. Trimming removed 11 bases from V and 2 bases from J; junction bases left unmatched: 6. Germline V gene lookup returns CDR1 MNHNY and CDR2 SVGAGI (reference sequence). This CDR3 has 13 amino acids. The CDR3 DNA reads TGTGCCTGTGGACAGGTGCGCAATCAGCCCCAGCATTTT. Its protein is CACGQVRNQPQHF.

This clone was counted a few times. The rearrangement joins TRBV30 to TRBJ1-5; the match to TRBD1 covers 9 bases. The CDR3 is 14 residues long. Germline trimming cut 3 bases from V and 3 bases from J; bases unmatched to any gene: 3. The germline gives CDR1 GTSNPN, CDR2 SVGIG (reference sequence). Here the CDR3 reads CAWRGQGFNQPQHF. CDR3 nucleotide sequence: TGTGCCTGGAGGGGACAGGGATTCAATCAGCCCCAGCATTTT.

The rearrangement links TRBV5-1 to TRBJ2-3, with a tentative D call TRBD2 (6 bases). Germline assignment: CDR1 SGHRS and CDR2 YFSETQ. CDR3 length: 14 amino acids. Trimming shortened V by 2 bases and J by 2 bases, and 9 bases separated the two germline ends. CDR3 sequence (DNA): TGCGCCAGCAGCTTCGGGGGTTTCACAGATACGCAGTATTTT. It encodes CASSFGGFTDTQYF.

The rearrangement links TRBV28 to TRBJ1-6, with no clear D. Looked up from germline, CDR1 is MDHEN and CDR2 is SYDVKM. Trimming cost V 2 bases and J 0 bases, with 8 bases left between them. The CDR3 length is 16 residues. The CDR3 coding sequence is TGTGCCAGCAGTTTAACGGCGAGCTCCTATAATTCACCCCTCCACTTT. As protein: CASSLTASSYNSPLHF.

This clone showed up just once. V is TRBV7-8 and J is TRBJ2-3; D uncertain. V lost 5 bases and J 2 bases, leaving 8 bases between the germline ends. CDR1 and CDR2 from the germline V gene are SGHVS and FQNEAQ. The CDR3 is made up of 13 amino acids. The CDR3 nucleotides are TGTGCCAGCAGCCCCTCACTCACAGATACGCAGTATTTT. It translates to CASSPSLTDTQYF. The variable domain in full, completed from reference TRBV7-8 and TRBJ2-3, reads GAGVSQSPRYKVAKRGQDVALRCDPISGHVSLFWYQQALGQGPEFLTYFQNEAQLDKSGLPSDRFFAERPEGSVSTLKIQRTQQEDSAVYLCASSPSLTDTQYFGPGTRLTVL.

The chain is built from TRBV7-2 and TRBJ2-3, with unresolved D. This CDR3 comprises 14 residues. Germline CDR1 reads SGHTA; CDR2 reads FQGNSA. Trimming removed 0 bases at V and 2 bases at J, with 6 bases between. The CDR3 region is CASSLAGFTDTQYF. Here the CDR3 DNA reads TGTGCCAGCAGCTTAGCGGGATTCACAGATACGCAGTATTTT. The variable domain in full, completed from reference TRBV7-2 and TRBJ2-3, reads GAGVSQSPSNKVTEKGKDVELRCDPISGHTALYWYRQSLGQGLEFLIYFQGNSAPDKSGLPSDRFSAERTGGSVSTLTIQRTQQEDSAVYLCASSLAGFTDTQYFGPGTRLTVL.

The chain uses TRBV9 and TRBJ2-3, with 7 bases that match TRBD2. This CDR3 is 14 amino acids long. Germline values: CDR1 SGDLS, CDR2 YYNGEE. The ends lost 3 bases at V and 6 bases at J; junction bases unmatched: 7. CDR3: CASSASGEMDTQYF. The CDR3 DNA follows: TGTGCCAGCAGCGCCAGCGGGGAAATGGATACGCAGTATTTT.

The chain is built from TRBV5-8 and TRBJ2-1, with 8 positions matching TRBD2. Germline CDR1 and CDR2: SGHTS and YDEGEE. Unmatched junction bases numbered 5, after V lost 4 bases and J lost 5 bases. There are 14 residues in the CDR3. The CDR3 nucleotides read TGTGCCAGCAGCCGCCGGGGGGGGGACAATGAGCAGTTCTTC. It is translated as CASSRRGGDNEQFF.

The CDR3 sequence: CASSSGGASSYNEQFF. The CDR3 DNA sequence: TGTGCCAGCAGCTCCGGCGGGGCCAGCTCCTACAATGAGCAGTTCTTC. The rearrangement uses TRBV7-9 and TRBJ2-1; D might be TRBD2 (6 bases). V was trimmed by 4 bases and J by 0 bases, leaving 13 bases between them. The CDR3 sequence is 16 residues long. CDR1 and CDR2 from the germline V gene are SEHNR and FQNEAQ (reference sequence).

The chain combines TRBV9 with TRBJ1-2; D is ambiguous. The CDR3 consists of 13 residues. Trimming removed 3 bases at V and 10 bases at J, with 16 bases between. Germline CDR1 reads SGDLS; CDR2 reads YYNGEE. The CDR3 coding sequence is TGTGCCAGCAGCGCAACCGCCTGGAAGCACTACACCTTC. Its protein is CASSATAWKHYTF.

The chain is built from TRBV19 and TRBJ2-4; D remains unclear. This CDR3 comprises 14 residues. Trimming stripped 7 bases from V and 2 bases from J, with 12 bases between. Germline CDR1 reads LNHDA; CDR2 reads SQIVND (reference sequence). This CDR3 reads CASTPGVTKNIQYF. The CDR3, as DNA: TGTGCCAGTACCCCAGGAGTTACCAAAAACATTCAGTACTTC.

The chain recombines TRBV19 with TRBJ1-2; tentatively, D is TRBD1 (6 bases). CDR1 is LNHDA and CDR2 is SQIVND in the germline V gene (reference sequence). CDR3 length: 13 amino acids. The V gene lost 8 bases and the J gene lost 4 bases, with 14 bases spanning the gap. The CDR3 nucleotides are TGTGCCAGTCAACAGGGAGACGGCTATGGCTACACCTTC. Translating it yields CASQQGDGYGYTF.